This T cell receptor (beta chain) was obtained from a study of blood T cell repertoires in COVID-19. As for the study in general: T cells, B-cell-depleted T cells, or PBMCs provided the cDNA or gDNA that served as material.

The assay was immunoSEQ multiplex PCR, and TCRdb's table has in-frame clones only and misses some. The sample has about 230,000 clones; roughly 79% are singletons. V was clipped by 0 bases and J by 0 bases; unmatched bases: 4. Germline V gene sequence: CDR1 MNHEY, CDR2 SVGEGT. This CDR3 contains 17 residues. The source of this sequence is a woman older than 75 with COVID-19, enrolled during active disease. This rearrangement joins TRBV6-2 or TRBV6-3 to TRBJ2-3; 9 bases align to TRBD2. Sequences were obtained from peripheral blood. The CDR3 DNA sequence: TGTGCCAGCAGTTACTCGATTACTAGCGGGAGCACAGATACGCAGTATTTT. Its translation is CASSYSITSGSTDTQYF.